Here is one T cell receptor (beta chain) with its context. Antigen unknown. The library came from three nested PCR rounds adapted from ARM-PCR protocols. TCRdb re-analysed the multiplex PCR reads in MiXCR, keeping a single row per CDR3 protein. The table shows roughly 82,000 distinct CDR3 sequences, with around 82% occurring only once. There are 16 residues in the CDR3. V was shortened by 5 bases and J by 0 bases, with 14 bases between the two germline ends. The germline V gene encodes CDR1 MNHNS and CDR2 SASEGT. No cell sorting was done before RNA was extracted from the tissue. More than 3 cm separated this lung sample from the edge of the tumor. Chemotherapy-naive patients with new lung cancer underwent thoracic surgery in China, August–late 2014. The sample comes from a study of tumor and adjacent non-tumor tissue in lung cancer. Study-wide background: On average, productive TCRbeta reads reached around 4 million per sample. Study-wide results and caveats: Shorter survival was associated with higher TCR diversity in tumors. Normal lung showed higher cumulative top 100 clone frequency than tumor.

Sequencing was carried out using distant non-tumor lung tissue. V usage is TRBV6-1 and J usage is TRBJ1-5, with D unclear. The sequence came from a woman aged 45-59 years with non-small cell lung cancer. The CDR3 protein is CASSFRDSASNQPQHF. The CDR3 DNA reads TGTGCCAGCAGTTTCCGGGATAGTGCTAGCAATCAGCCCCAGCATTTT.